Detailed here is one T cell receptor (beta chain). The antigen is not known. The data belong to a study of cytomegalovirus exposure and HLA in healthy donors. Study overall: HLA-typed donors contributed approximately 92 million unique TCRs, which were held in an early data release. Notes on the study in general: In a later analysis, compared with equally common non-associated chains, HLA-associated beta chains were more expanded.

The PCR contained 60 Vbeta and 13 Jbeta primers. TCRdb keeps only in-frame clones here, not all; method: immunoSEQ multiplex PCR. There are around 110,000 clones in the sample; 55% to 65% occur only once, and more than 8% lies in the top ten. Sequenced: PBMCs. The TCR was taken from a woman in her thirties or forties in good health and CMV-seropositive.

The CDR3 is CASSLGQGRRGDNEQFF. CDR3 DNA: TGTGCCAGCAGCCTTGGACAGGGGAGAAGAGGGGACAATGAGCAGTTCTTC. V and J are TRBV14 and TRBJ2-1; 9 nucleotides agree with TRBD1. This CDR3 is built from 17 residues. V was clipped by 4 bases and J by 5 bases; unmatched bases: 12. Germline V gene lookup returns CDR1 SGHDN and CDR2 FVKESK.